This T cell receptor (beta chain) appears in the sequencing data of a study of T-cell memory formation after mild COVID-19. Study-wide results and limits: Memory cells collected pre-infection included some clones that later responded, suggesting cross-reactive memory joined.

From germline, CDR1 is SGHDN and CDR2 FVKESK. V dropped 6 bases and J dropped 4; count of bases not matched to a gene: 5. The CDR3 is 15 amino acids. This clonotype was seen a few times. No antigen is known for it. Constant-segment primers were used for 5'RACE, and the resulting TCR alpha and TCR beta cDNA libraries carried sample barcodes and UMIs. One entry per CDR3 protein, called by TCRdb with MiXCR from the 5' RACE reads. In the table there are under 450,000 distinct CDR3 sequences, roughly 14% of which are singletons. Source material: PBMCs or a T cell subset sorted from them (not recorded which). This sequence was found in a man aged 18 to 29 who had mild COVID-19 (a few samples of this study predate the infection). Cell type and time point are not known. V is TRBV14 and J is TRBJ2-2; the match to TRBD1 covers 10 bases. The CDR3 spells CASRQGQGPTGELFF. The CDR3 DNA reads TGTGCCAGCAGGCAGGGACAGGGGCCCACCGGGGAGCTGTTTTTT.